This record covers a single TCR beta chain. Its antigen is as yet unknown. The data are from a study of human T cells and chemical hapten exposure. Study-wide results and caveats: PT1 expanded TCR counts and patch test score correlated positively. Alopecia in the donors means their immune response may deviate from healthy people's.

Individual cDNA molecules received unique molecular identifiers in the library. Each CDR3 protein is one row after TCRdb ran MiXCR on the RACE reads. This table holds some 400,000 distinct CDR3 sequences, about 5.1% found once. The sample's time point: pre-sensitization, week 0. Described treatment: therapeutic diphenylcyclopropenone sensitization with weekly scalp DPC. The germline CDR1 and CDR2 sequences are MNHEY and SMNVEV (reference sequence). Trimming left V 3 bases short and J 2 bases short, with 11 bases between. The CDR3 runs to 15 residues. The sequencing used whole blood, collected in connection with sensitization to the hapten diphenylcyclopropenone (DPC). This TCR derives from a woman aged 50 to 65 with alopecia areata. Some clones in this sample may be carry-over from other donors' samples. The rearrangement uses TRBV27 and TRBJ1-5; possible D gene TRBD1, 6 bases. CDR3 sequence (DNA): TGTGCCAGCAGTTTTGAGGGGGTTGGCAATCAGCCCCAGCATTTT. It specifies CASSFEGVGNQPQHF.